This TCR beta chain was obtained from a study of identical twins (dated by TCRdb to about 2016). Describing the broader study: To test whether fetal clonotypes persist, the study used deep sequencing on TCR alpha and beta repertoires from monozygotic twins, unrelated adults of various ages, and cord blood. Replicate twin experiments were performed at different times using different library preparation protocols to rule out contamination. Study-level results and caveats: Zero-insertion analyses could be partly confounded by invariant T cells such as MAIT and iNKT, although diverse VJ usage argued against such confounding for most clonotypes. Because the same donors could not be followed over many years, the conclusions depended on cross-sectional statistical analysis. Abundant cord blood beta clonotypes carried fewer insertions; young adult naive repertoires showed a weaker similar trend, while memory repertoires showed none. Excess twin sharing in beta out-of-frame sequences was weaker because fewer shared sequences lowered the signal-to-noise ratio. In monozygotic twins, recombination models systematically underestimated out-of-frame TCR alpha sharing, but the models matched the sharing seen between unrelated individuals. Compared with coincidental sharing between unrelated individuals, out-of-frame TCR alpha sequences shared between twins had an excess of sequences with low generation probability.

The table lists this clonotype with a few counts. No antigen is known for it. Base qualities were left out, and no much larger clone turns up one base away. V sheds 0 bases and J sheds 1 base, leaving 10 bases between their ends. From its cysteine to its phenylalanine, the CDR3 spans 15 amino acids. The DNA shown is the 45-base CDR3, in frame from base 1. Via the germline V gene, CDR1 is SGHRS and CDR2 YFSETQ. Receptor libraries were prepared by 5' RACE. Reads for this sample came from an Illumina HiSeq 2000. A universal primer binding site was added through template switching, and the final cDNA carried a unique molecular identifier so that TCR cDNA molecules could be counted accurately. Specific primers in the conserved constant-segment region were used to synthesize first-strand cDNA for TCR alpha and beta chains. To control for contamination, every cDNA library carried two barcodes: a SMART-Mk sample barcode plus Illumina barcodes. TruSeq adapter sequences, together with Illumina sample barcodes, were added in two successive PCR steps. Sequencing of the TCR alpha and beta cDNA libraries was done on the Illumina HiSeq platform using custom primers. Per the source publication's procedure: MiGEC was used to process raw reads and extract unique molecular identifiers, and MiXCR was used to find CDR3 positions. For each individual, recombination models were inferred using an EM algorithm with the repgenHMM and IGoR tools. The tcR package in R was used for shared clonotype analysis, with sharing normalized by the product of cloneset sizes. Out-of-frame nonproductive sequences were analyzed to study raw recombination free of thymic and clonal selection effects. The public reads were reprocessed in TCRdb via fastp at Q25 and MiXCR, keeping in-frame beta chains. Each record represents a unique CDR3 protein, reported with the most common genes and DNA among its rows. The authors' filters were not applied to this entry. The table for this sample lists about 260,000 distinct CDR3 sequences; 5.5% to 7% of them were counted only once. The ten most abundant clones make up 3% to 4% of the sample.

All donors were healthy Caucasians. Three pairs of female monozygotic twins, all aged roughly 18 to 29 years, were included in the twin cohort. Miltenyi CD45RO+ enrichment and human naive T-cell isolation kits were used to isolate memory (CD45RO+) and naive T cells from PBMC. In addition, the sample was reused for a study of yellow fever vaccine responses in identical twins. The second investigation adds: According to the authors, the vaccine-induced T cell response in identical twins seemed to be partly convergent and partly specific to each individual. In the study, vaccine-responding T cell clones were precisely tracked in identical twins.

This TCR derives from a woman aged 18 to 35 in good health. Sequencing was done on a sample of memory (CD45RO+) T cells sorted from blood. The cell subset or site label, read with the paper, signifies: CD45RO+ enriched T cells. The chain couples TRBV5-1 to TRBJ1-1; the D gene cannot be named for sure. Here the CDR3 is given as CASSLESRRNTEAFF. The sequenced DNA: TGCGCCAGCAGCTTGGAAAGTCGCCGGAACACTGAAGCTTTCTTT.